The entry below describes one TCR beta chain. Its antigen remains unknown. The method was immunoSEQ multiplex PCR; TCRdb's version includes in-frame clones alone and lacks a portion of them. The table lists about 690,000 clones, less than 95% of them singletons. CD8 memory pooled CD45RO+ cells and CCR7-negative CD45RA+ TemRA cells. The sample belongs to a study of shared clonotypes between healthy human individuals. Overall study results and limits: Sampling used blood alone; tissue repertoires probably differ.

Trimming stripped 6 bases from V and 3 bases from J, with 16 bases between. Germline lookup yields CDR1 MNHEY and CDR2 SMNVEV (reference sequence). CDR3 length equals 15 residues. This chain links TRBV27 with TRBJ2-3; tentatively, D is TRBD1 or TRBD2 (5 bases each). The sample taken for sequencing was memory CD8+ T cells from PBMCs. Described subset: CD45RO+ cells pooled with CCR7-negative TemRA cells. This TCR derives from a young man in good health. Some clones in this sample may be carry-over from other donors' samples. CDR3 residues: CASRPWGRRTDTQYF. For the CDR3, the DNA is TGTGCCAGCAGACCTTGGGGGAGACGGACAGATACGCAGTATTTT.